This entry concerns a single TCR beta chain. Its specificity is unknown. These data belong to a study of lymphopenia after photon versus proton radiotherapy. Findings and caveats of the study: Survival link was tested only in deceased patients; proton benefit remains a possibility. Proton therapy kept repertoires fairly stable, unlike photons, which gained effector/memory cells.

Data came from immunoSEQ multiplex PCR; TCRdb stores just in-frame clones and leaves some out. The repertoire includes 160,000 or so clones, approximately 91% of them detected once, and approximately 4.8% sits in the top ten. With 2 bases clipped from V and 7 bases from J, the junction kept 12 bases outside the gene matches. This CDR3 is 17 amino acids long. The germline CDR1 and CDR2 sequences are KGHSH and LQKENI. V and J are TRBV18 and TRBJ2-1, with 9 bases that match TRBD2. The TCR was taken from a man aged 45-65 years with gastric cancer. Sequences were derived from peripheral blood, sampled from a patient treated with photon-based radiotherapy. This CDR3 reads CASSPGTSLHWRNEQFF. In nucleotides, the CDR3 is TGTGCCAGCTCACCAGGGACTAGCCTACATTGGCGGAATGAGCAGTTCTTC.